These 5 T cell receptor beta chains share one sample of origin, sequenced in a study of blood T cell repertoires in COVID-19. TCRdb's copy holds only in-frame clones and misses some; the assay was immunoSEQ multiplex PCR. The top ten hold roughly 1.9% of the sample, which has around 260,000 clones, 80% to 90% seen once. Sequencing was performed on peripheral blood. These receptors came from a man aged 30 to 45 with active or convalescent COVID-19.

The chain has TRBV5-1 and TRBJ1-2; D possibly corresponds to TRBD1 (6 bases). V was shortened by 3 bases and J by 8 bases, with 17 bases between the two germline ends. CDR3 length: 14 residues. The germline V gene encodes CDR1 SGHRS and CDR2 YFSETQ. In nucleotides, the CDR3 is TGCGCCAGCAGCTCGACTACAGGGTTGGGAGGCTACACCTTC. It encodes CASSSTTGLGGYTF. The complete variable domain, with remaining parts taken from reference TRBV5-1 and TRBJ1-2, reads KAGVTQTPRYLIKTRGQQVTLSCSPISGHRSVSWYQQTPGQGLQFLFEYFSETQRNKGNFPGRFSGRQFSNSRSEMNVSTLELGDSALYLCASSSTTGLGGYTFGSGTRLTVV.

The V call is TRBV5-6, the J call TRBJ2-3, with a weak D call TRBD2 (6 bases). The CDR3 contains 14 residues. Germline V gene data show CDR1 as SGHDT and CDR2 as YYEEEE. The ends were cut back, 0 bases at V and 5 bases at J, with 10 bases in the middle. CDR3 region: CASSLAPGVDTQYF. CDR3 DNA: TGTGCCAGCAGCTTGGCGCCGGGGGTAGATACGCAGTATTTT.

The gene calls are TRBV6-5 and TRBJ2-5; D is possibly TRBD1 (5 bases). The germline V gene encodes CDR1 MNHEY and CDR2 SVGAGI. The CDR3 consists of 14 residues. The V end was cut by 5 bases, the J end by 4 bases, with 14 bases between. CDR3 sequence (DNA): TGTGCCAGCAGTACATACAGGTCTCCAGAGACCCAGTACTTC. Residues: CASSTYRSPETQYF.

The chain recombines TRBV6-5 with TRBJ1-1; D is unresolved. CDR1 and CDR2 from the germline V gene are MNHEY and SVGAGI. V was trimmed by 6 bases and J by 3 bases, leaving 11 bases between them. The CDR3 is 13 residues long. In DNA, the CDR3 is TGTGCCAGCAGACTTAATCGAGACACTGAAGCTTTCTTT. Amino acid sequence: CASRLNRDTEAFF.

J is TRBJ1-1 and V is TRBV3-1 (or the pseudogene TRBV3-2), with D maybe TRBD1 (6 bases). The CDR3 is 15 amino acids. V was pared by 0 bases and J by 7 bases, with 15 bases between. Germline CDR1 and CDR2: LGHDT and YNNKEL (reference sequence). CDR3 protein: CASSQDSSGALEAFF. The CDR3 nucleotides are TGTGCCAGCAGCCAAGATTCGTCAGGGGCGCTTGAAGCTTTCTTT.